A single sample is the source of the 23 T cell receptor beta chains below, sequenced in a study of T cell repertoires in cytomegalovirus infection. Each CDR3 protein is one row after TCRdb ran MiXCR on the reads. Of approximately 130,000 distinct CDR3 sequences detected, about 24% appear once; the ten largest clones hold about a third. Their antigens are not known. The source material was PBMCs, sequenced either directly or after in vitro stimulation (not recorded which). These TCRs come from a human donor in good health (CMV status not recorded). Some clones in this sample may be carry-over from other donors' samples.

There are a few counts of this clonotype. The V and J genes are TRBV7-2 and TRBJ1-6, with D perhaps matching TRBD1 (5 bases). V dropped 2 bases and J dropped 8 bases, with 10 bases sitting between them. Germline-derived CDR1 and CDR2 are SGHTA and FQGNSA. CDR3 size: 14 residues. CDR3 region: CASSLQGLDSPLHF. In DNA form, the CDR3 reads TGTGCCAGCAGCTTACAGGGCCTGGATTCACCCCTCCACTTT.

V and J are TRBV6-2 or TRBV6-3 and TRBJ2-7; TRBD2 agrees at 10 bases. This CDR3 has 16 residues. Germline CDR1 and CDR2: MNHEY and SVGEGT. After removal of 5 bases from V and 3 bases from J, the junction contained 10 bases not matched to a gene. The CDR3 loop is CASSDNSGRSFYEQYF. CDR3 nucleotides: TGTGCCAGCAGTGACAATAGCGGGAGGTCCTTCTACGAGCAGTACTTC.

This clonotype was seen a handful of times. The chain couples TRBV5-5 to TRBJ1-2, with D maybe TRBD1 (5 bases). The CDR3 runs 14 residues. V was clipped by 7 bases and J by 2 bases, with 15 bases between them. Germline V gene sequence: CDR1 SGHKS, CDR2 YYEKEE (reference sequence). CDR3 sequence reads: CASYKGGDNYGYTF. CDR3 in DNA: TGTGCCAGCTATAAGGGCGGGGACAACTATGGCTACACCTTC.

The sample holds a few counts of this clonotype. The chain joins TRBV10-3 to TRBJ1-2; 11 bases align to TRBD1. The CDR3 covers 14 residues. V lost 6 bases and J lost 4; bases outside the gene matches: 4. From germline, CDR1 is ENHRY and CDR2 SYGVKD. Here the CDR3 DNA reads TGTGCCATCAGGGGGACAGGGGGACCCTATGGCTACACCTTC. This gives the protein CAIRGTGGPYGYTF.

The rearrangement joins TRBV29-1 to TRBJ1-2; 10 bases align to TRBD1. The CDR3 extends over 12 amino acids. The trim removed 6 bases at V and 8 bases at J, leaving 6 bases unmatched. The V gene's germline CDR1 is SQVTM and CDR2 ANQGSEA. The CDR3 DNA sequence: TGCAGCGTGGGGACAGGGGAACGAGGCTACACCTTC. The encoded protein is CSVGTGERGYTF.

The chain has TRBV28 and TRBJ2-5; 8 nucleotides agree with TRBD2. Germline CDR1 MDHEN, CDR2 SYDVKM. V shed 7 bases, J shed 3 bases, and the junction held 13 bases outside the gene matches. The CDR3 contains 16 residues. CDR3: CASIHWGGGTEETQYF. CDR3 coding DNA: TGTGCCAGCATTCACTGGGGCGGGGGGACTGAAGAGACCCAGTACTTC.

The V call is TRBV11-3, the J call TRBJ2-6, with 8 bases fitting TRBD2. CDR3 length: 14 amino acids. The J segment lost 2 bases and the V segment lost 10 bases, leaving 4 bases of the junction unmatched. Germline V lookup: CDR1 SGHNT, CDR2 YENEEA. The CDR3 region is CATRGGPGANVLTF. In nucleotides, the CDR3 is TGTGCCACCCGGGGGGGGCCTGGGGCCAACGTCCTGACTTTC.

The chain carries TRBV6-6 and TRBJ1-6; unclear D gene. The V gene's germline CDR1 is MNHNY and CDR2 SVGAGI (reference sequence). The CDR3 spans 12 residues. Trimming removed 6 bases at V and 10 bases at J, with 10 bases between. As DNA, the CDR3 is TGTGCCAGCAGCCATGAGCGGTCACCCCTCCACTTT. It specifies CASSHERSPLHF.

The chain carries TRBV11-2 and TRBJ1-2; no definite D call. Trimming took 4 bases from V and 5 from J, leaving 20 bases between them. Germline V lookup: CDR1 SGHAT, CDR2 FQNNGV. The CDR3 extends over 16 amino acids. The CDR3 sequence is CASSSPRTGEKYGYTF. CDR3 coding DNA: TGTGCCAGCAGCTCCCCGAGGACCGGAGAAAAGTATGGCTACACCTTC.

This sequence joins TRBV28 and TRBJ2-2; D uncertain. In germline, CDR1 is MDHEN, CDR2 SYDVKM. The CDR3 length is 13 residues. V gave up 5 bases and J gave up 7 bases, with 11 bases separating them. In DNA, the CDR3 is TGTGCCAGCAGTCTCATTACGAGCGGGGAGCTGTTTTTT. It codes for CASSLITSGELFF.

This clonotype has a count of ten or more. The V gene is TRBV7-7, the J gene TRBJ2-5; 10 bases map to TRBD2. CDR3 size: 17 residues. V lost 5 bases, J lost 4 bases, and 13 bases stayed unmatched. Germline loops: CDR1 SSHAT, CDR2 FNYEAQ (reference sequence). This CDR3 is CASSPQGTSEGRETQYF. Written as DNA, the CDR3 is TGTGCCAGCAGCCCGCAAGGGACTAGCGAAGGCAGAGAGACCCAGTACTTC.

The chain combines TRBV6-5 with TRBJ2-3, with 10 nucleotides matching TRBD2. The CDR3 sequence is 16 residues long. The trim removed 6 bases at V and 6 bases at J, leaving 12 bases unmatched. Germline CDR1 is MNHEY and CDR2 is SVGAGI. CDR3 protein: CASSSTWTSGSDTQYF. The CDR3 bases are TGTGCCAGCAGCTCCACTTGGACTAGCGGTAGCGATACGCAGTATTTT.

The gene calls are TRBV7-2 and TRBJ2-1, with D tentatively TRBD2 (5 bases). Germline V CDR1 and CDR2: SGHTA, FQGNSA. This CDR3 has 13 residues. The V and J ends lost 3 bases and 8 bases respectively, with 11 bases between them. The CDR3 DNA follows: TGTGCCAGCAGCTTTCTCCGAGGGCATGAGCAGTTCTTC. It specifies CASSFLRGHEQFF.

The chain combines TRBV28 with TRBJ2-3; the match to TRBD2 covers 9 bases. This CDR3 contains 17 residues. The J segment lost 5 bases and the V segment lost 8 bases, leaving 17 bases of the junction unmatched. CDR1 and CDR2 (germline): MDHEN, SYDVKM. CDR3 sequence (DNA): TGTGCCAGCGGGATAGCGGGAGCCTGGGAACGTGAAGATACGCAGTATTTT. Its translation: CASGIAGAWEREDTQYF.

This chain links TRBV7-9 with TRBJ1-1; weak D call: TRBD1 (6 bases). Germline V lookup: CDR1 SEHNR, CDR2 FQNEAQ (reference sequence). V was trimmed by 5 bases and J by 3 bases, leaving 13 bases between them. The CDR3 consists of 14 residues. The CDR3 region is CASSPWGGHTEAFF. In DNA form, the CDR3 reads TGTGCCAGCAGCCCCTGGGGGGGGCACACTGAAGCTTTCTTT.

The V and J genes are TRBV2 and TRBJ1-5; 7 bases are a match to TRBD1. Germline V gene data show CDR1 as SNHLY and CDR2 as FYNNEI. The ends lost 8 bases at V and 4 bases at J; junction bases unmatched: 8. The CDR3 is 14 residues long. The CDR3 region has the DNA TGTGCCAGCGGGACAGATACCCGAAATCAGCCCCAGCATTTT. Translation gives CASGTDTRNQPQHF.

This clonotype was counted many times. This sequence joins TRBV7-2 and TRBJ1-1, with 7 bases fitting TRBD1. V shed 2 bases and J 1 base; nucleotides not matched to a gene: 4. The CDR3 runs to 15 residues. Germline values: CDR1 SGHTA, CDR2 FQGNSA. The CDR3 region is CASSLSGTANTEAFF. CDR3 coding DNA: TGTGCCAGCAGCTTATCAGGGACAGCGAACACTGAAGCTTTCTTT.

Many counts were recorded for this clonotype. The chain employs TRBV7-6 and TRBJ2-3; 8 bases agree with TRBD1. The CDR3 runs to 16 residues. J gave up 2 bases and V 4 bases, and 8 bases lay outside the gene matches. Germline values: CDR1 SGHVS, CDR2 FNYEAQ. DNA of the CDR3: TGTGCCAGCAGCTCCACGACAGGGGCTCTCACAGATACGCAGTATTTT. It codes for CASSSTTGALTDTQYF. The whole variable domain, remainder taken from reference TRBV7-6 and TRBJ2-3, is GAGVSQSPRYKVTKRGQDVALRCDPISGHVSLYWYRQALGQGPEFLTYFNYEAQQDKSGLPNDRFSAERPEGSISTLTIQRTEQRDSAMYRCASSSTTGALTDTQYFGPGTRLTVL.

To note about this clonotype: Its ends do not fully match the called genes, so a read error is possible. The CDR3 reads CASSGGGNRRTDMQYF. The CDR3 coding sequence is TGTGCCAGCAGCGGCGGAGGAAACCGACGCACAGATATGCAGTATTTT. This chain links TRBV11-1 with TRBJ2-3; tentative D call: TRBD2 (5 bases). Germline V gives CDR1 SGHAT, CDR2 FQDESV (reference sequence). The CDR3 is made up of 16 amino acids.

This chain joins TRBV2 and TRBJ1-1; D gene unclear. Germline V gives CDR1 SNHLY, CDR2 FYNNEI. The CDR3 is 14 amino acids. The V end was cut by 6 bases, the J end by 0 bases, with 11 bases between. The CDR3: CASRGAVMNTEAFF. CDR3 coding DNA: TGTGCCAGCAGAGGAGCAGTCATGAACACTGAAGCTTTCTTT.

This clonotype has more than one count but fewer than ten. The chain has TRBV6-8 and TRBJ2-1; 11 nucleotides align to TRBD1. V gave up 4 bases and J gave up 2 bases; unmatched junction bases: 1. The germline CDR1 and CDR2 sequences are MNHGY and SAAAGT. CDR3 length equals 15 residues. The CDR3 coding sequence is TGTGCCAGCAGTTGGGGACAGGGGGCCTACAATGAGCAGTTCTTC. It codes for CASSWGQGAYNEQFF.

This clonotype was detected many times. The chain carries TRBV6-1 and TRBJ2-4; TRBD1 matches at 9 bases. Per the germline V gene, CDR1 is MNHNS and CDR2 is SASEGT. This CDR3 region has 13 residues. V trimming: 5 bases; J trimming: 15 bases; junction bases outside the gene matches: 11. In DNA form, the CDR3 reads TGTGCCAGCAGTTCGGCCCCGGGACAGGGCTGGTACTTC. Residues: CASSSAPGQGWYF.

This clonotype occurred many times. The chain is built from TRBV12-3 or TRBV12-4 and TRBJ1-6, with 9 nucleotides matching TRBD1. The trim removed 4 bases at V and 8 bases at J, leaving 6 bases unmatched. The CDR3 is made up of 15 amino acids. DNA for the CDR3: TGTGCCAGCAGTTATAGGACAGGGGAGCATTCACCCCTCCACTTT. This sequence encodes CASSYRTGEHSPLHF.